Listed here are 20 T cell receptor beta chains from one sample, sequenced in a study of early T cells in non-severe SARS-CoV-2 infection (dated by TCRdb to about 2021). The library was obtained by 5' RACE. These reads were obtained on a NextSeq 500. In-frame beta chains were kept once TCRdb had trimmed the public reads at Q25 with fastp and called clones with MiXCR. Each record represents a unique CDR3 protein, reported with the most common genes and DNA among its rows. Here the sample has fewer than 50,000 distinct CDR3 sequences; 6% to 6.5% occur a single time. Jointly, the top ten make up 9.5% to 15% of the sample. The material sequenced was whole blood. These receptors all stem from an adult who was a healthcare worker with PCR-confirmed SARS-CoV-2 infection or an uninfected control (not recorded which).

The chain is built from TRBV7-8 and TRBJ2-2; D may be TRBD2 (5 bases). The CDR3 has 12 residues. Germline CDR1 is SGHVS and CDR2 is FQNEAQ. The V end lost 8 bases, the J end lost 11 bases, and 15 bases lay between the germline ends. CDR3 sequence: CASAPVPGELFF. The CDR3 nucleotides are TGTGCCAGCGCGCCGGTCCCGGGAGAGCTGTTTTTT.

CDR3 region: CASSLNRRGADTQYF. The CDR3 nucleotides read TGTGCCAGCAGTCTGAACCGCAGGGGAGCAGATACGCAGTATTTT. This chain uses TRBV28 with TRBJ2-3, with D perhaps matching TRBD1 (6 bases). This CDR3 is built from 15 residues. Germline CDR1 is MDHEN and CDR2 is SYDVKM. The ends were cut back, 5 bases at V and 4 bases at J, with 16 bases in the middle.

This clonotype came up a few times. The chain recombines TRBV5-5 with TRBJ1-1; 7 nucleotides agree with TRBD1. The CDR3 is 14 residues long. CDR1 is SGHKS and CDR2 is YYEKEE in the germline V gene (reference sequence). V was pared by 0 bases and J by 4 bases, with 3 bases of the junction left unmatched. The CDR3, as DNA: TGTGCCAGCAGCTTGGGGGACAGCGGCACTGAAGCTTTCTTT. Amino acids: CASSLGDSGTEAFF.

The sample holds many counts of this clonotype. This chain uses TRBV7-2 with TRBJ2-7; the D is unclear. The V and J ends lost 0 bases and 2 bases respectively, with 5 bases between them. The CDR3 length is 13 residues. Germline V gene sequence: CDR1 SGHTA, CDR2 FQGNSA. The CDR3 loop is CASSLATPYEQYF. The CDR3 nucleotides read TGTGCCAGCAGCTTAGCGACCCCCTACGAGCAGTACTTC.

This clonotype was recorded at least ten times. The rearrangement joins TRBV5-1 to TRBJ2-3; D tentatively fits TRBD1 or TRBD2 (5 bases each). The V end was cut by 1 base, the J end by 5 bases, with 17 bases between. This CDR3 has 16 amino acids. Germline assignment: CDR1 SGHRS and CDR2 YFSETQ. CDR3 DNA sequence: TGCGCCAGCAGCTTGCTTGGGGGACCCAGTATAGATACGCAGTATTTT. This encodes CASSLLGGPSIDTQYF.

This clonotype was seen a handful of times. V is TRBV21-1 and J is TRBJ1-1; TRBD1 is the table's D call and was not checked against the DNA. TRBV21-1 is a pseudogene segment. This CDR3 contains 16 residues. Here the CDR3 reads CASSKDPGKRLTEAFF. The CDR3 DNA follows: TGTGCCAGCAGCAAAGACCCAGGGAAGCGGTTGACTGAAGCTTTCTTT.

The rearrangement uses TRBV19 and TRBJ2-3, with 11 bases lining up with TRBD1. Germline CDR1 LNHDA, CDR2 SQIVND (reference sequence). CDR3 size: 15 residues. The CDR3 spells CSSSADRGRADTQYF. In DNA form, the CDR3 reads TGTTCTTCATCCGCGGACAGGGGGCGTGCAGATACGCAGTATTTT.

This clonotype was found a few times. V gene TRBV7-2 combines with J gene TRBJ2-3, with 12 bases matching TRBD2. The germline CDR1 and CDR2 sequences are SGHTA and FQGNSA. J was trimmed by 10 bases and V by 1 base; bases with no gene match: 9. This CDR3 comprises 16 residues. CDR3 DNA sequence: TGTGCCAGCAGCTTAGGAGGGGCTAGCGGGGGGGCCGCGCAGTATTTT. Its protein is CASSLGGASGGAAQYF.

In this sample, this clonotype turned up many times. The J gene is TRBJ2-1, the V gene TRBV14, with D perhaps matching TRBD2 (5 bases). The CDR3 covers 14 residues. The germline V gene has CDR1 SGHDN and CDR2 FVKESK. Trimming cost V 3 bases and J 3 bases, with 9 bases left between them. CDR3 sequence: CASSQVDYYNEQFF. CDR3 DNA sequence: TGTGCCAGCAGCCAGGTTGACTACTACAATGAGCAGTTCTTC.

This clonotype was detected ten times or more. The V call is TRBV5-1, the J call TRBJ2-7, with a possible D match to TRBD1 (6 bases). Germline loops: CDR1 SGHRS, CDR2 YFSETQ. Trimming removed 0 bases at V and 0 bases at J, with 10 bases between. The CDR3 sequence is 15 residues long. CDR3 sequence (DNA): TGCGCCAGCAGCTTGGCCCAGGGGAGCTCCTACGAGCAGTACTTC. This gives the protein CASSLAQGSSYEQYF.

This clonotype was detected many times. The chain uses TRBV5-1 and TRBJ2-1; 8 bases fit TRBD1. CDR1 SGHRS and CDR2 YFSETQ come from the germline V gene. Losses at the gene ends were 1 base for V and 1 base for J; bases not matched to a gene: 4. The CDR3 covers 16 residues. This chain's CDR3 is CASSLQGALSYNEQFF. In DNA form, the CDR3 reads TGCGCCAGCAGCTTGCAGGGGGCGTTATCCTACAATGAGCAGTTCTTC. Drawing the rest from reference TRBV5-1 and TRBJ2-1, the complete variable domain is KAGVTQTPRYLIKTRGQQVTLSCSPISGHRSVSWYQQTPGQGLQFLFEYFSETQRNKGNFPGRFSGRQFSNSRSEMNVSTLELGDSALYLCASSLQGALSYNEQFFGPGTRLTVL.

This clonotype was found many times. The V and J genes are TRBV4-1 and TRBJ1-5; 7 bases match TRBD1. This CDR3 has 17 residues. Germline CDR1 and CDR2: MGHRA and YSYEKL. V was clipped by 0 bases and J by 1 base; unmatched bases: 6. As DNA, the CDR3 is TGCGCCAGCAGCCAAGACCAGGGACAGTCGAGCAATCAGCCCCAGCATTTT. Translated, it gives CASSQDQGQSSNQPQHF.

V is TRBV7-2 and J is TRBJ2-3; TRBD2 is a possible D gene (5 bases). The CDR3 has 13 residues. CDR1 is SGHTA, CDR2 FQGNSA, per germline. The ends were cut back, 6 bases at V and 9 bases at J, with 16 bases in the middle. CDR3 coding DNA: TGTGCCAGCAGTTTCACCACCCGGGAAACGCAGTATTTT. Its protein is CASSFTTRETQYF.

This clonotype was counted only a few times. The chain joins TRBV19 to TRBJ2-6; D is perhaps TRBD1 (6 bases). The CDR3 is 16 residues long. Germline-derived CDR1 and CDR2 are LNHDA and SQIVND (reference sequence). V was clipped by 4 bases and J by 1 base, with 11 bases between them. CDR3 bases: TGTGCCAGTAGTACCCCCAGGGGTTCTGGGGCCAACGTCCTGACTTTC. This encodes CASSTPRGSGANVLTF.

This chain uses TRBV6-2 or TRBV6-3 with TRBJ2-5; 7 bases fit TRBD1. Germline V gives CDR1 MNHEY, CDR2 SVGEGT. The CDR3 spans 13 residues. Trimming took 5 bases from V and 3 from J; bases not matched to a gene: 3. The CDR3 DNA reads TGTGCCAGCAGTCCCGGGACAGAAGAGACCCAGTACTTC. It is translated as CASSPGTEETQYF.

This rearrangement joins TRBV6-6 to TRBJ2-7, with D possibly being TRBD1 or TRBD2 (9 bases each). V lost 0 bases and J 4 bases, leaving 19 bases between the germline ends. Germline V gene lookup returns CDR1 MNHNY and CDR2 SVGAGI (reference sequence). This CDR3 contains 17 residues. The CDR3: CASSYSTGGSGGYEQYF. CDR3 nucleotides: TGTGCCAGCAGTTACTCGACAGGGGGTAGCGGGGGTTACGAGCAGTACTTC.

This clonotype was recorded at least ten times. The chain has TRBV13 and TRBJ1-1; D gene ambiguous. Trimming removed 6 bases from V and 2 bases from J, with 16 bases in between. Germline V gene data show CDR1 as PRHDT and CDR2 as FYEKMQ (reference sequence). The CDR3 consists of 15 residues. The CDR3 DNA reads as TGTGCCAGCAGGAGTCATGCCCAGGCAAACACTGAAGCTTTCTTT. Protein product: CASRSHAQANTEAFF.

This clonotype turned up a few times. The chain recombines TRBV20-1 with TRBJ1-1; perhaps TRBD1 as D (5 bases). The CDR3 is made up of 17 amino acids. V dropped 1 base and J dropped 3 bases, with 21 bases sitting between them. From germline, CDR1 is DFQATT and CDR2 SNEGSKA (reference sequence). CDR3 coding DNA: TGCAGTGCTAGAGTCTTCCGGGGCGCCGTACCCCACACTGAAGCTTTCTTT. This encodes CSARVFRGAVPHTEAFF.

There are a few counts of this clonotype. The rearrangement links TRBV6-5 to TRBJ2-2, with TRBD1 matching over 7 bases. This CDR3 is built from 16 residues. The V gene's germline CDR1 is MNHEY and CDR2 SVGAGI. The trim removed 2 bases at V and 1 base at J, leaving 4 bases unmatched. As DNA, the CDR3 is TGTGCCAGCAGTTACCGACAGGGTGGGAACACCGGGGAGCTGTTTTTT. Translated, it gives CASSYRQGGNTGELFF.

This sequence joins TRBV7-9 and TRBJ2-2; D is possibly TRBD2 (7 bases). The V end was cut by 5 bases, the J end by 6 bases, with 28 bases between. The CDR3 runs to 19 residues. The germline CDR1 and CDR2 sequences are SEHNR and FQNEAQ (reference sequence). The CDR3 protein is CASSQPRTAGAPGAGELFF. The CDR3 DNA follows: TGTGCCAGCAGCCAACCGCGGACGGCGGGGGCCCCGGGGGCCGGGGAGCTGTTTTTT.